The clone carrying this TCR beta chain is categorized as medium-sized (0.01 to 0.1%). Its antigen remains unidentified. Two-round multiplex PCR on genomic DNA was the method by which TCR beta CDR3 was amplified. For every TRBV and TRBJ gene, a specific primer was used in first-round PCR. One entry per CDR3 protein, called by TCRdb with MiXCR from the multiplex PCR reads. The sample lists approximately 17,000 distinct CDR3 sequences; around 41% were seen once. The data originate from a study of prognosis after radiotherapy for stage I lung cancer. The wider study: Development of distant metastases after radiotherapy was seen in four patients at a median of approximately 7 months, with no significant progression in approximately 15.

Study-wide findings and caveats: It was reported that patients with metastases and those without them differed in TRBV and TRBJ gene usage.

V was shortened by 4 bases and J by 4 bases, with 7 bases between the two germline ends. This CDR3 is built from 12 residues. This sequence originates from a donor aged 50 or older with non-small cell lung cancer. The chain is built from TRBV12-3 or TRBV12-4 and TRBJ1-1, with D possibly being TRBD1 (5 bases). The source was PBMCs, collected before or after stereotactic body radiation therapy (not recorded which). The CDR3 DNA is TGTGCCAGCAGTTGGGGGGTCACTGAAGCTTTCTTT. Amino acids: CASSWGVTEAFF.